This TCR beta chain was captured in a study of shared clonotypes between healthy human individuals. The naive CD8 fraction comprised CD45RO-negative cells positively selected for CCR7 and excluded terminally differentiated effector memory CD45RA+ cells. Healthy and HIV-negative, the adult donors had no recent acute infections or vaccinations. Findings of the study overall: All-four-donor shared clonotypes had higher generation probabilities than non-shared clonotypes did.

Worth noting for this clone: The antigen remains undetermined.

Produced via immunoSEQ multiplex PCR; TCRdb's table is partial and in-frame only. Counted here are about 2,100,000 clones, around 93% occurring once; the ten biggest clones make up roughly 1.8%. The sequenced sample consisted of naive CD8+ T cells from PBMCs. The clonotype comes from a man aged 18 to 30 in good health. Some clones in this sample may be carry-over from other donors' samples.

The CDR3 loop is CASSFLSRNEQFF. As DNA, the CDR3 is TGTGCCAGCAGCTTCTTGTCACGGAATGAGCAGTTCTTC. The rearrangement uses TRBV7-8 and TRBJ2-1; no firm D call. There are 13 residues in the CDR3. CDR1 and CDR2 from the germline V gene are SGHVS and FQNEAQ. The V end was cut by 3 bases, the J end by 7 bases, with 10 bases between.